This T cell receptor (beta chain) was documented in a study of blood T cell repertoires in COVID-19. Donors were grouped by their self-reported clinical history. Germline loops: CDR1 LGHNA, CDR2 YSLEER. With 5 bases clipped from V and 4 bases from J, the junction kept 13 bases outside the gene matches. CDR3 length: 16 amino acids. Produced via immunoSEQ multiplex PCR; TCRdb's table is partial and in-frame only. Among 200,000 to 300,000 clones listed, around 89% were seen once. The rearrangement joins TRBV4-3 to TRBJ1-2, with 7 nucleotides matching TRBD1. The specimen sequenced was PBMCs or T cells enriched from blood (not recorded which). This TCR was recovered from a woman aged 40 to 55 with acute COVID-19. The CDR3 protein is CASSDSISGGPYGYTF. CDR3 nucleotide sequence: TGCGCCAGCAGCGACTCTATTTCAGGGGGGCCCTATGGCTACACCTTC.